This T cell receptor beta chain originates from a study of CXCR3-negative and CXCR3-positive naive CD8 T cells. General observations from the study: Naive cells, whether CXCR3-negative or CXCR3-positive, had similar TRBV-TRBJ usage, while memory cells differed. Hydrophobicity of TRB CDR3s was greater in CXCR3-positive naive cells than in CXCR3-negative naive cells.

As to this clonotype: What it recognizes is unknown.

5' RACE that incorporated UMI labels was used to prepare the TRB cDNA libraries. TCRdb reprocessed the 5' RACE reads and keeps a single row for each CDR3 protein, giving no DNA. Its table lists 150,000 to 180,000 distinct CDR3 sequences. Sequencing was performed on naive CXCR3+ CD8+ T cells from blood. Sample subset: CD45RO-CCR7+CD27+CD95- naive CD8+ T cells expressing CXCR3 (TNR3+). The clonotype comes from a human donor in good health. Some clones in this sample may be carry-over from other donors' samples.

This CDR3 reads CASSQVVPTSVYANTGELFF. The V call is TRBV3-1, the J call TRBJ2-2; the D gene TCRdb calls, TRBD2, cannot be checked with no DNA. The V gene's germline CDR1 is LGHDT and CDR2 YNNKEL (reference sequence). The CDR3 is 20 residues long.